Included here is one T cell receptor (beta chain) sequence, with context. Its antigen is unknown. Base qualities are not at hand, and no much larger clone is one base apart. The data belong to a study of CD8 T cells in Susac syndrome (dated by TCRdb to between 2018 and 2021). For the wider study: The study used repertoire sequencing to test whether antigen drove CD8+ T cell activation and differentiation in Susac syndrome.

What the study reported, not specific to this receptor: The number of individuals in the TCR sequencing and HLA analysis was recognized as being relatively small.

RNA was extracted with the RNeasy kit and roughly 0.5 to 1 ug was reverse transcribed using random hexamers. The immunoSEQ multiplex PCR assay, which covers 54 Vbeta and 13 Jbeta segments, was used to amplify TCR beta CDR3 regions. PCR amplification bias was corrected by using a synthetic template baseline for primer optimization and computational correction. Regarding the original processing steps: Reads were annotated to V, D and J genes per IMGT and analyzed with immunoSEQ Analyzer, keeping only productive sequences. Clonality was calculated as one minus the Shannon entropy normalized by log2 of the number of productive unique sequences. Public and private clones were assessed among the 100 most prevalent clones of each patient and control. Susac-specific clones were defined as absent from healthy and MS cohorts, 800 to 1,200 published viral clones and other ImmuneACCESS disease sequences. TCRdb handled the public reads itself, with Q25 trimming in fastp and clone calling in MiXCR, and kept productive beta chains. When rows share a CDR3 protein, they turn into one entry using the most common DNA and genes. The V and J calls reflect TCRdb's pipeline rather than the authors' work. This sample comprises 300,000 or so distinct CDR3 sequences, roughly nine tenths of them detected only once. About 0.07% of the sample goes to the ten largest clones.

Peripheral blood CD8+ and CD4+ T cells from healthy donors, Susac syndrome patients and multiple sclerosis patients were profiled using high-throughput TCR beta sequencing. The multiple sclerosis controls were treatment-naive patients who had stable or active relapsing-remitting disease and met the revised McDonald criteria. Bulk CD8+ and CD4+ T cells were purified by magnetic negative isolation, while CD8+ TEMRA cells were enriched using FACS. Blood was drawn into EDTA tubes, processed within 24 hours, and PBMCs were isolated by density gradient centrifugation. PBMCs intended for TCR sequencing were frozen in liquid nitrogen and were later thawed in a 37 degrees C water bath. Purity of sorted or isolated CD4+, CD8+ and CD8+ TEMRA cells was at least 90%. The CDR3 contains 15 residues, cysteine and phenylalanine counted. Only the CDR3 region is kept as DNA, spanning 45 bases read in frame from base 1. V drops 3 bases and J drops 11 bases, leaving 22 bases in between.

This chain is built from TRBV12-3 or TRBV12-4 and TRBJ1-1, with the D gene call left open. Sequencing used CD4+ T cells from PBMCs. The sequence was obtained from a human donor with multiple sclerosis. The DNA reads as follows: TGTGCCAGCAGTTTGGTTTCCGGGCCACCGGGGAGTGCTTTCTTT. Its protein is CASSLVSGPPGSAFF.